Listed below are T cell receptor beta chains from one sample, sequenced in a study of blood T cell repertoires in COVID-19. Repertoires were generated with immunoSEQ multiplex PCR, while TCRdb's copy carries only in-frame clones and drops some. The sample consists of 250,000 or so clones, approximately 86% of them appearing once. The sequenced sample consisted of peripheral blood. The receptor set was obtained from a woman in her sixties or seventies with active or convalescent COVID-19. Both conserved end residues are part of each CDR3. D genes are given only for firm matches. Expanded clones are given a class, and other clones once, few, many or no size at all.

few - TRBJ2-7 TRBV4-2 11 TGTGCCAGCAGCTCCAGGGACGAGCAGTACTTC CASSSRDEQYF
- TRBD1 TRBJ1-1 TRBV5-1 17 TGCGCCAGCAGGGCGGGACAGGGACCGATTGCGAACACTGAAGCTTTCTTT CASRAGQGPIANTEAFF
- - TRBJ2-2 TRBV5-1 15 TGCGCCAGCAGCTCCCAGGACAGCCACACCGGGGAGCTGTTTTTT CASSSQDSHTGELFF
- - TRBJ1-2 TRBV5-1 13 TGCGCCAGCAACCCGGACAAGGAGCATGGCTACACCTTC CASNPDKEHGYTF
- TRBD1 TRBJ2-2 TRBV5-6 15 TGTGCCAGCAGCCGGGACAGGGCGAACACCGGGGAGCTGTTTTTT CASSRDRANTGELFF
- TRBD2 TRBJ2-3 TRBV24-1 14 TGTGCCACCAGTGAAGCGGGGGGGCGGGATACGCAGTATTTT CATSEAGGRDTQYF
- - TRBJ2-1 TRBV27 14 TGTGCCACTCGTACAGGGAGATCCTACAATGAGCAGTTCTTC CATRTGRSYNEQFF
- - TRBJ2-5 TRBV18 15 TGTGCCAGCTCACCCCTCCAAGCGCGCTCTGAGACCCAGTACTTC CASSPLQARSETQYF
- TRBD1 TRBJ1-4 TRBV5-6 17 TGTGCCAGCAGCTTGTGGGTGACAGGGGGGTCTAATGAAAAACTGTTTTTT CASSLWVTGGSNEKLFF
- TRBD1 TRBJ2-5 TRBV9 17 TGTGCCAGCAGCGTTTCGGGACAGGGGGCTTTTCAGGAGACCCAGTACTTC CASSVSGQGAFQETQYF
- - TRBJ1-5 TRBV5-5 14 TGTGCCAGCAGCTTCAATACGGACAGTCTGGCCCAGCATTTT CASSFNTDSLAQHF
- - TRBJ2-3 TRBV27 14 TGTGCCAGCAAGGTACAGGGTAGCACAGATACGCAGTATTTT CASKVQGSTDTQYF
once TRBD1 TRBJ1-2 TRBV12-3/TRBV12-4 10 TGTGCCAGCAGTTCCCCGGGACAGGCGTTC CASSSPGQAF
- TRBD1 TRBJ2-5 TRBV4-3 14 TGCGCCAGCAGCCAGACACAGGGGCGGGAGACCCAGTACTTC CASSQTQGRETQYF
- - TRBJ1-3 TRBV18 16 TGTGCCAGCTCACCAGTCCTGCTCACGGCTGGAAACACCATATATTTT CASSPVLLTAGNTIYF
- - TRBJ1-5 TRBV4-3 14 TGCGCCAGCAGCCAAGAGTCGAGAAATCAGCCCCAGCATTTT CASSQESRNQPQHF
- - TRBJ2-5 TRBV5-1 13 TGCGCCAGCACAGGGCTCATAGAAGAGACCCAGTACTTC CASTGLIEETQYF
once - TRBJ1-3 TRBV6-2/TRBV6-3 18 TGTGCCAGCAGTTACGGGTGGTTTGGACAGATCTCTGGAAACACCATATATTTT CASSYGWFGQISGNTIYF
- - TRBJ2-2 TRBV7-2 16 TGTGCCAGCAGCCCAAGACTTGACCCGAACACCGGGGAGCTGTTTTTT CASSPRLDPNTGELFF
- - TRBJ1-1 TRBV21-1 12 TGTGCCAGCAGCATTACAGGGATTGAAGCTTTCTTT CASSITGIEAFF
few TRBD1 TRBJ1-2 TRBV27 15 TGTGCCAGCAAAAAGGGACAGATAGTAAACTATGGCTACACCTTC CASKKGQIVNYGYTF
- TRBD2 TRBJ2-1 TRBV5-1 16 TGCGCCAGCAGCCCCCGACTAGCGGGGGTCGGGAATGAGCAGTTCTTC CASSPRLAGVGNEQFF
- - TRBJ1-2 TRBV14 16 TGTGCCAGCAGCCAGGGTATAGTGGGACAAAACTATGGCTACACCTTC CASSQGIVGQNYGYTF
- - TRBJ1-4 TRBV6-6 14 TGTGCCAGCAGTTACGACGACAGTTCGGAAAAACTGTTTTTT CASSYDDSSEKLFF
- TRBD1 TRBJ1-5 TRBV2 13 TGTGCCAGCAACAGCAGGGGGGACCAGCCCCAGCATTTT CASNSRGDQPQHF
once - TRBJ1-5 TRBV5-6 17 TGTGCCAGCAGCTTTTGGTCGAGTTCGTGGGAGGATCAGCCCCAGCATTTT CASSFWSSSWEDQPQHF
- - TRBJ2-1 TRBV18 13 TGTGCCAGCTCACCATTACAGTCCAATGAGCAGTTCTTC CASSPLQSNEQFF
- TRBD2 TRBJ2-7 TRBV15 13 TGTGCCACCAGCAGGACTAGCGGGGGGCCGCAGTACTTC CATSRTSGGPQYF
- - TRBJ2-7 TRBV6-1 11 TGTGCCAGCAGTTTCGCCTACGAGCAGTACTTC CASSFAYEQYF
- - TRBJ1-6 TRBV21-1 10 TGTGCCAGCAGGCCCCCGGCCCTCCACTTT CASRPPALHF
- TRBD1 TRBJ1-5 TRBV9 15 TGTGCCAGCAGCCCACAGGGGGCTATTATTCAGCCCCAGCATTTT CASSPQGAIIQPQHF
- - TRBJ1-3 TRBV29-1 15 TGCAGCGTTGAAGATAACGAGGGTTCTGGAAACACCATATATTTT CSVEDNEGSGNTIYF
- - TRBJ1-1 TRBV18 15 TGTGCCAGCTCACCAGGGCAGGGAATGAACACTGAAGCTTTCTTT CASSPGQGMNTEAFF
- - TRBJ2-7 TRBV24-1 13 TGTGCCACCAGTGGGGAGACGGAGTACGAGCAGTACTTC CATSGETEYEQYF
- - TRBJ1-1 TRBV6-5 15 TGTGCCAGCAGTTACTCGAGTGTGGTGAACACTGAAGCTTTCTTT CASSYSSVVNTEAFF
- - TRBJ1-2 TRBV6-4 14 TGTGCCAGCACTCCAGGGGCTAATGAAGATGGCTACACCTTC CASTPGANEDGYTF
- - TRBJ1-2 TRBV3-1/TRBV3-2 15 TGTGCCAGCAGCCAAGCAATCGACAGGTTCCATGGCTACACCTTC CASSQAIDRFHGYTF
- TRBD1 TRBJ1-2 TRBV6-5 15 TGTGCCAGCAGCAGAAGGGGGACAGGGAACTATGGCTACACCTTC CASSRRGTGNYGYTF
- - TRBJ2-7 TRBV7-9 12 TGTGCCAGCAGCTTAGCGCTGGGGGGTACGTACTTC CASSLALGGTYF
- - TRBJ1-5 TRBV9 14 TGTGCCAGCAGCCCAGACCTAGGGGATCAGCCCCAGCATTTT CASSPDLGDQPQHF
- - TRBJ2-2 TRBV11-3 13 TGTGCCAGCAGCTTGAGGGAAACCGGGGAGCTGTTTTTT CASSLRETGELFF
- - TRBJ1-1 TRBV29-1 12 TGCAGCGTTGGGGGGGGTGACACTGAAGCTTTCTTT CSVGGGDTEAFF
- TRBD1 TRBJ2-6 TRBV5-1 17 TGCGCCAGCAGCACCTCGACAGGGACCACTGGGGCCAACGTCCTGACTTTC CASSTSTGTTGANVLTF
- - TRBJ2-5 TRBV19 11 TGTGCCAGTAGTTACCGGGGTGCCCAGTACTTC CASSYRGAQYF
once - TRBJ1-4 TRBV7-6 16 TGTGCCAGCAGCCCCTGGGGGGGGGCCGGGATTGAAAAACTGTTTTTT CASSPWGGAGIEKLFF
- - TRBJ2-5 TRBV3-1/TRBV3-2 14 TGTGCCAGCGACAAATCTTCGAACCAAGAGACCCAGTACTTC CASDKSSNQETQYF
- TRBD2 TRBJ2-7 TRBV5-1 12 TGCGCCAGCAGCTCCCGGGGGGGCGAGCAGTACTTC CASSSRGGEQYF
- - TRBJ1-3 TRBV12-3/TRBV12-4 13 TGTGCCAGCAGTTATACAGGGGGAAACACCATATATTTT CASSYTGGNTIYF
- TRBD1 TRBJ2-7 TRBV10-1 14 TGCGCCAGCAGAAGAGGACAGGGGTCGCGCGAGCAGTACTTC CASRRGQGSREQYF
- - TRBJ2-7 TRBV7-9 14 TGTGCCAGCAGCTTAACGGGGGTAGGCTACGAGCAGTACTTC CASSLTGVGYEQYF
once - TRBJ2-5 TRBV5-6 16 TGTGCCAGTATCCTACTTCAACTAGCAGCTCAAGAGACCCAGTACTTC CASILLQLAAQETQYF
- - TRBJ1-2 TRBV6-2/TRBV6-3 13 TGTGCCAGCAGTGACAGCGCCGTCTATGGCTACACCTTC CASSDSAVYGYTF
- - TRBJ1-5 TRBV13 13 TGTGCCAGCAGCTTAGTGAACGGGCAGCCCCAGCATTTT CASSLVNGQPQHF
few - TRBJ1-4 TRBV10-3 16 TGTGCCATCAGCGGGAGCCACCCTGCAACTAATGAAAAACTGTTTTTT CAISGSHPATNEKLFF
- TRBD2 TRBJ2-1 TRBV6-1 15 TGTGCCAGCAGAGTAGCGGGGGGACAACGGGATGAGCAGTTCTTC CASRVAGGQRDEQFF